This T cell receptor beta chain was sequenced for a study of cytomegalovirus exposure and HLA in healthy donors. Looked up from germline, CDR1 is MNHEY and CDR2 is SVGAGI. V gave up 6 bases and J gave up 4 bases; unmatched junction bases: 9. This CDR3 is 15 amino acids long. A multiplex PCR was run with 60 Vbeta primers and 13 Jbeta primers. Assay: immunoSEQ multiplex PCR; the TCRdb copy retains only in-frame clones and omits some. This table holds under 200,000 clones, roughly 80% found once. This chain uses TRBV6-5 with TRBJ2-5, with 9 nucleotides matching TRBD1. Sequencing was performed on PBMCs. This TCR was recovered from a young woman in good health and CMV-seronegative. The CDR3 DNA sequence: TGTGCCAGCAGCAGGTCGGGACAGGGCGGAGAGACCCAGTACTTC. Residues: CASSRSGQGGETQYF.